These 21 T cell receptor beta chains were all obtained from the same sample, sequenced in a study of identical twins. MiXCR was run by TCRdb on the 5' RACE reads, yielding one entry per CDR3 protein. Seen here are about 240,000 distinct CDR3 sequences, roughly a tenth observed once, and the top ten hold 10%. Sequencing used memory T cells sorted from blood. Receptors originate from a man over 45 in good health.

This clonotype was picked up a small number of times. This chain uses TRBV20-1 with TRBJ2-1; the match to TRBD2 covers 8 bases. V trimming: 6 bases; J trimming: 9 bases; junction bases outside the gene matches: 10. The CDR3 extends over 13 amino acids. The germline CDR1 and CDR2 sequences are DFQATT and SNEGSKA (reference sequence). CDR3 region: CSAPGLVEGEQFF. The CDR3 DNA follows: TGCAGTGCACCGGGACTAGTTGAGGGTGAGCAGTTCTTC.

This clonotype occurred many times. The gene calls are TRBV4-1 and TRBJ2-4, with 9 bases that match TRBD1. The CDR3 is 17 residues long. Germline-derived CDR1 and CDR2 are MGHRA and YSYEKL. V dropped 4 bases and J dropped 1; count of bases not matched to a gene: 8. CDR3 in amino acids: CASSRPRDREAKNIQYF. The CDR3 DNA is TGCGCCAGCAGCCGCCCCCGGGACAGGGAGGCCAAAAACATTCAGTACTTC.

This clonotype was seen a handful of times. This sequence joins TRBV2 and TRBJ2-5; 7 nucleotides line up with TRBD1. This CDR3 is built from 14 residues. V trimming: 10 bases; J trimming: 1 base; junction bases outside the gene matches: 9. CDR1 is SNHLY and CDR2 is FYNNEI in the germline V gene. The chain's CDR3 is CAINWRQGQETQYF. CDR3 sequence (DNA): TGTGCCATCAACTGGAGACAGGGCCAAGAGACCCAGTACTTC.

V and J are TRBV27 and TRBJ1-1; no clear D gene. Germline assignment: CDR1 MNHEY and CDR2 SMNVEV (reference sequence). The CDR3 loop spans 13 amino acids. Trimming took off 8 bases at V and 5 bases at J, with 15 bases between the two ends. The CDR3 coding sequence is TGTGCCAGCGTGTCGACGGGGAGGACTGAAGCTTTCTTT. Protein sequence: CASVSTGRTEAFF.

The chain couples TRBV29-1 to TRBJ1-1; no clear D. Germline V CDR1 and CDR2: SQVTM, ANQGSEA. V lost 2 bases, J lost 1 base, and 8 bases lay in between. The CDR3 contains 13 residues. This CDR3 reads CSVELPGNTEAFF. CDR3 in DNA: TGCAGCGTTGAATTGCCAGGGAACACTGAAGCTTTCTTT.

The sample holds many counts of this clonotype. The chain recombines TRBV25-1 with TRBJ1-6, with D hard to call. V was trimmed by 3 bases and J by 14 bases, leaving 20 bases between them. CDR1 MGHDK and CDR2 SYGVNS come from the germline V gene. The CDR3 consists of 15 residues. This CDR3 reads CASSDSDQDRSTLHF. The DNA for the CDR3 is TGTGCCAGCAGTGACTCGGACCAAGACCGTAGCACCCTCCACTTT.

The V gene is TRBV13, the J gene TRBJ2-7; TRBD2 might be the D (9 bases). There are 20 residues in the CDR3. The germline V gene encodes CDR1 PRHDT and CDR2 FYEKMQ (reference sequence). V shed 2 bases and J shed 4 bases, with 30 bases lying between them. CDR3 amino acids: CASSLFIGDRIAGEQYEQYF. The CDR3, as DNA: TGTGCCAGCAGCTTATTTATTGGGGACAGGATAGCGGGAGAGCAATACGAGCAGTACTTC.

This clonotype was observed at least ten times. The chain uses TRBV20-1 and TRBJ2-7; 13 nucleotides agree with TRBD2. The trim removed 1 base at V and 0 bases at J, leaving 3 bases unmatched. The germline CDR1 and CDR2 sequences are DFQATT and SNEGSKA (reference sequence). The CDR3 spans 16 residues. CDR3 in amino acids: CSARGLAGGFSYEQYF. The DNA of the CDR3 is TGCAGTGCTAGAGGACTAGCGGGAGGCTTCTCCTACGAGCAGTACTTC.

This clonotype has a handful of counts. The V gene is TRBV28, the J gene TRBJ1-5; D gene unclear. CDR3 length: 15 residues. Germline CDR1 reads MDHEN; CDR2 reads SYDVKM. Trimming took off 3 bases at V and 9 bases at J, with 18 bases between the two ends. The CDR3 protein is CASSLMLEGKRPQHF. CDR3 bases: TGTGCCAGCAGTTTGATGCTGGAGGGTAAGAGGCCCCAGCATTTT.

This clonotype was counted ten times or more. The DNA of the CDR3 is TGTGCCAGCAGTTTATCCGGTTTGTCAGCCCCTCAGGGGTACGAGCAGTACTTC. Its translation: CASSLSGLSAPQGYEQYF. The chain couples TRBV28 to TRBJ2-7; the D gene is possibly TRBD1 (6 bases). The germline V and J ends were trimmed by 1 base and 4 bases, with 23 bases remaining between them. This CDR3 is 18 amino acids long. Germline V gene lookup returns CDR1 MDHEN and CDR2 SYDVKM.

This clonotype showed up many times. CDR3 sequence reads: CASSIDRLQETQYF. The CDR3 DNA sequence: TGTGCCAGCAGTATAGACAGGCTTCAAGAGACCCAGTACTTC. This chain connects TRBV12-3 or TRBV12-4 to TRBJ2-5; the D gene is possibly TRBD1 (6 bases). The CDR3 extends over 14 amino acids. Trimming left V 5 bases short and J 2 bases short, with 12 bases between.

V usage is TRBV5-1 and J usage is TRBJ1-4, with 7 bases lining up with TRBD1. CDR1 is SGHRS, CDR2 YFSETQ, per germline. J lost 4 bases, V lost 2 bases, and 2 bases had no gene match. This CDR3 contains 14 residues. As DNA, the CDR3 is TGCGCCAGCAGCTTTAACAGGGGTAATGAAAAACTGTTTTTT. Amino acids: CASSFNRGNEKLFF.

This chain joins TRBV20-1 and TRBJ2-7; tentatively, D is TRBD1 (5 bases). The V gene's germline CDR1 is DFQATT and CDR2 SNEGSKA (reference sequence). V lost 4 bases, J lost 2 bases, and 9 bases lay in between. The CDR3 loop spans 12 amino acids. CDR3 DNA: TGCAGTGCTACTCCAGGGACCTACGAGCAGTACTTC. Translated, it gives CSATPGTYEQYF.

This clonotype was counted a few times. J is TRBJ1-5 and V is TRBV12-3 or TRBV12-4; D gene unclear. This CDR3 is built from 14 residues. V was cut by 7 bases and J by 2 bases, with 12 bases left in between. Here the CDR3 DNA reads TGTGCCAGCATAAAGGGTGGGGGCAATCAGCCCCAGCATTTT. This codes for CASIKGGGNQPQHF.

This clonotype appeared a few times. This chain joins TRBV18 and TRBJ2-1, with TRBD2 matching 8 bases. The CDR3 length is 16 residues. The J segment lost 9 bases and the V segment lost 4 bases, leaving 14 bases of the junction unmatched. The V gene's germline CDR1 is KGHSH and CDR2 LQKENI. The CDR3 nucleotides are TGTGCCAGCTCACTCTACGAAGGGACTAGAGGTTTTGAGCAGTTCTTC. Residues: CASSLYEGTRGFEQFF.

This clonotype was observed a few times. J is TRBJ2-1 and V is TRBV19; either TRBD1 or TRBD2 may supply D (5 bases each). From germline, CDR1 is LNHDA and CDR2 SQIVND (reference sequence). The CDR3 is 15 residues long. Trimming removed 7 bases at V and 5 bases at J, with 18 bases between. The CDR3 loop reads CASKIGERTNNEQFF. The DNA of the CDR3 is TGTGCCAGTAAGATCGGGGAGCGGACAAACAATGAGCAGTTCTTC.

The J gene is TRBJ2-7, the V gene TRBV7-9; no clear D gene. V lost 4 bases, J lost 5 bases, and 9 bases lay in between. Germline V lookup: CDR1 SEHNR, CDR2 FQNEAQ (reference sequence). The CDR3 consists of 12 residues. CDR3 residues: CASSYRRDEQYF. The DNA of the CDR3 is TGTGCCAGCAGCTATCGTCGAGACGAGCAGTACTTC.

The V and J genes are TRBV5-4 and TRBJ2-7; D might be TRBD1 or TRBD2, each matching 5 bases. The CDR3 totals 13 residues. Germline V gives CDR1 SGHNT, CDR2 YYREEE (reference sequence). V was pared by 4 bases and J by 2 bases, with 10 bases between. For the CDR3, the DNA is TGTGCCAGCAGCCCGGGACCCCCCTACGAGCAGTACTTC. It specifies CASSPGPPYEQYF.

CDR3: CASSSGGGHEQFF. The CDR3 nucleotides are TGTGCCAGCAGCTCAGGGGGGGGGCATGAGCAGTTCTTC. The chain employs TRBV12-3 or TRBV12-4 and TRBJ2-1, with D perhaps given as TRBD1 or TRBD2 (7 bases each). Trimming shortened V by 6 bases and J by 8 bases, and 14 bases separated the two germline ends. There are 13 residues in the CDR3.

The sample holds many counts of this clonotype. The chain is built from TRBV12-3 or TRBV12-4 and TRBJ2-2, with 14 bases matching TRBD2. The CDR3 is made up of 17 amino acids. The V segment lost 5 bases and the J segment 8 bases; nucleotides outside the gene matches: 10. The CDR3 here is CASSPQTSGRAVGELFF. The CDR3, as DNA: TGTGCCAGCAGTCCTCAGACTAGCGGGAGGGCCGTAGGGGAGCTGTTTTTT.

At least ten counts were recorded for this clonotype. The CDR3, as DNA: TGTGCCAGCAGTTTAAGGGCTTCCTCCTACGAGCAGTACTTC. Translated: CASSLRASSYEQYF. The chain joins TRBV27 to TRBJ2-7; D is uncertain. This CDR3 region has 14 residues. The V end was cut by 2 bases, the J end by 0 bases, with 8 bases between. The germline gives CDR1 MNHEY, CDR2 SMNVEV (reference sequence).